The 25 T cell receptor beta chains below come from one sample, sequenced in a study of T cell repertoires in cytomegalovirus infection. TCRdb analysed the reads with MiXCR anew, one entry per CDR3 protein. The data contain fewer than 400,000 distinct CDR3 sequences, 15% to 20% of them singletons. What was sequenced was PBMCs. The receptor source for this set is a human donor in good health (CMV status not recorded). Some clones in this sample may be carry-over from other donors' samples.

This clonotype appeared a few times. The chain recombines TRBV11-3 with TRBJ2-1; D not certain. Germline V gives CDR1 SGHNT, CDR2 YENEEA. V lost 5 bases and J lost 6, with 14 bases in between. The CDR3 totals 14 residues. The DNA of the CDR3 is TGTGCCAGCAGCGAGCATACCGGGCGCAATGAGCAGTTCTTC. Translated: CASSEHTGRNEQFF.

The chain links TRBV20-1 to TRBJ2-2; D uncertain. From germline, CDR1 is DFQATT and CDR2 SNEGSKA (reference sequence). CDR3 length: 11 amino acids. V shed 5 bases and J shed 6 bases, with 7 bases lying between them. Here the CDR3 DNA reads TGCAGTGCTGAGTTGGCCGGGGAGCTGTTTTTT. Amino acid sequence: CSAELAGELFF.

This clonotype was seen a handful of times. This CDR3 reads CASSTYLQGGSSYNEQFF. The CDR3 nucleotides read TGTGCCAGCAGTACCTACCTCCAGGGGGGGAGCTCCTACAATGAGCAGTTCTTC. The chain joins TRBV27 to TRBJ2-1; D may correspond to TRBD1 or TRBD2 (7 bases each). Trimming stripped 5 bases from V and 0 bases from J, with 20 bases between. The germline V gene encodes CDR1 MNHEY and CDR2 SMNVEV (reference sequence). This CDR3 contains 18 residues.

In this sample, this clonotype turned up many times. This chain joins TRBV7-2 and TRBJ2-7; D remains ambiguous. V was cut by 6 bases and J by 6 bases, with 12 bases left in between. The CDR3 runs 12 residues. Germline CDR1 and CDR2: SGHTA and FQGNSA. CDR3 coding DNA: TGTGCCAGCAGTCTTGTATCGGGCGAGCAGTACTTC. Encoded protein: CASSLVSGEQYF.

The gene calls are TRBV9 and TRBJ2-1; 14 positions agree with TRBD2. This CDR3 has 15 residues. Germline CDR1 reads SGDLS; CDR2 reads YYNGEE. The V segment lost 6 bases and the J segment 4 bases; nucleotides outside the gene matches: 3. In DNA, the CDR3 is TGTGCCAGCACCCGACTAGCGGGAGGGTACAATGAGCAGTTCTTC. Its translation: CASTRLAGGYNEQFF.

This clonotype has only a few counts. The CDR3 region is CASSNGVRNQPQHF. The CDR3 DNA follows: TGTGCCAGCAGTAATGGAGTCCGCAATCAGCCCCAGCATTTT. The V call is TRBV27, the J call TRBJ1-5; D is uncertain. Trimming cost V 5 bases and J 2 bases, with 10 bases left between them. The length of the CDR3 is 14 residues. Germline V CDR1 and CDR2: MNHEY, SMNVEV (reference sequence).

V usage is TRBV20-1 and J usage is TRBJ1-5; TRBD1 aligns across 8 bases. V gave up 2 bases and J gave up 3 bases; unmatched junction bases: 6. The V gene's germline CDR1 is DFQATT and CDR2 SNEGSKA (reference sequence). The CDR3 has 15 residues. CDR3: CSARMGTGPNQPQHF. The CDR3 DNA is TGCAGTGCTAGAATGGGGACAGGCCCCAATCAGCCCCAGCATTTT.

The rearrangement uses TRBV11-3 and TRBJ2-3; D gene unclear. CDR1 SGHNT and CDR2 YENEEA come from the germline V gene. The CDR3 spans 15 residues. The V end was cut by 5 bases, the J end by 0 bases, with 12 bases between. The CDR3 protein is CASSPFKTSTDTQYF. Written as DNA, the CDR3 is TGTGCCAGCAGCCCCTTCAAGACTAGCACAGATACGCAGTATTTT.

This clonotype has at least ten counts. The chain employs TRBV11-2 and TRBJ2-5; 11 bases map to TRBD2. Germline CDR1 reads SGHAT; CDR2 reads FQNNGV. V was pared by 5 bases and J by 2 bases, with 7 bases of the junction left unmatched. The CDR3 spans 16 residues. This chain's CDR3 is CASSKQLAGVQETQYF. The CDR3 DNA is TGTGCCAGCAGCAAACAACTAGCGGGAGTTCAAGAGACCCAGTACTTC.

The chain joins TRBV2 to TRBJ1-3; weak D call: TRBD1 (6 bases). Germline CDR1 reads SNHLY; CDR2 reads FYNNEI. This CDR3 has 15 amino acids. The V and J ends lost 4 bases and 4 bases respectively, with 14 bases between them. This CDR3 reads CASSVGGGAGNTIYF. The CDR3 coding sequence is TGTGCCAGCAGTGTTGGTGGGGGCGCAGGAAACACCATATATTTT.

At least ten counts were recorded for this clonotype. The CDR3 here is CASSLVGSRSNQPQHF. CDR3 sequence (DNA): TGTGCCAGCAGCTTAGTGGGCAGCCGGAGCAATCAGCCCCAGCATTTT. The chain recombines TRBV7-2 with TRBJ1-5; D is uncertain. The CDR3 loop spans 16 amino acids. The V gene lost 1 base and the J gene lost 1 base, with 11 bases spanning the gap. Germline values: CDR1 SGHTA, CDR2 FQGNSA. The full variable domain, rest sourced from reference TRBV7-2 and TRBJ1-5, is GAGVSQSPSNKVTEKGKDVELRCDPISGHTALYWYRQSLGQGLEFLIYFQGNSAPDKSGLPSDRFSAERTGGSVSTLTIQRTQQEDSAVYLCASSLVGSRSNQPQHFGDGTRLSIL.

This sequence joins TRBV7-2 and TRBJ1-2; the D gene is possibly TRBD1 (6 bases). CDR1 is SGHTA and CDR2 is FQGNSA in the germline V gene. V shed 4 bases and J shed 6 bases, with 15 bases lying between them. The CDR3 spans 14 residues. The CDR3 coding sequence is TGTGCCAGCAGCTCCCACAGGGAAGGTCATGGCTACACCTTC. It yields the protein CASSSHREGHGYTF. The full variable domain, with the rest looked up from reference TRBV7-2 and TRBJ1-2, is GAGVSQSPSNKVTEKGKDVELRCDPISGHTALYWYRQSLGQGLEFLIYFQGNSAPDKSGLPSDRFSAERTGGSVSTLTIQRTQQEDSAVYLCASSSHREGHGYTFGSGTRLTVV.

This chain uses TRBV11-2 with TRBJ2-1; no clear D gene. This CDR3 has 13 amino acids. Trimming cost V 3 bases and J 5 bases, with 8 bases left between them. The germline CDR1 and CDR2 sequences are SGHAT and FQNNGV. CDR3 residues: CASSFYTDNEQFF. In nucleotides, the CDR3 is TGTGCCAGCAGCTTCTATACGGACAATGAGCAGTTCTTC.

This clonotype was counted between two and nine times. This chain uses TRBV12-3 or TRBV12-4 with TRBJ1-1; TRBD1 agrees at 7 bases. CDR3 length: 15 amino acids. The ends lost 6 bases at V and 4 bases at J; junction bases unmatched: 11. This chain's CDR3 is CASSPQGTRGTEAFF. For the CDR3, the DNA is TGTGCCAGCAGCCCACAGGGGACGCGTGGCACTGAAGCTTTCTTT.

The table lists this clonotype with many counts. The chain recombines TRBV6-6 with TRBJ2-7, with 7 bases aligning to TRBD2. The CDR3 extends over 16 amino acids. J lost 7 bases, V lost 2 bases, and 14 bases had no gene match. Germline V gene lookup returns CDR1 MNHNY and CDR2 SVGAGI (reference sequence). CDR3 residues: CASSYAAGEPLEEQYF. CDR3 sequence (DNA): TGTGCCAGCAGTTACGCCGCGGGAGAGCCCCTGGAAGAGCAGTACTTC.

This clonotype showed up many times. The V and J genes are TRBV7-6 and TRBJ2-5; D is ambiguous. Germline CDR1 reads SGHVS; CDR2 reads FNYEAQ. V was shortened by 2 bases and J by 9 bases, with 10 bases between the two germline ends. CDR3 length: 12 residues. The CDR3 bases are TGTGCCAGCAGCTTACCCCCCTCCGCCCAGTACTTC. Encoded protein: CASSLPPSAQYF.

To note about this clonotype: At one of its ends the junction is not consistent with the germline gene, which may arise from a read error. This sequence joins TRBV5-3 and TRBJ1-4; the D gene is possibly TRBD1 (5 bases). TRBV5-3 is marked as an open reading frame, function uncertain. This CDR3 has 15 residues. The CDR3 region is CASSLGGPTNEKLFF. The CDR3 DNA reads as TGTGCCAGCAGCTTGGGGGGTCCAACTAATGAAAAACTGTTTTTT.

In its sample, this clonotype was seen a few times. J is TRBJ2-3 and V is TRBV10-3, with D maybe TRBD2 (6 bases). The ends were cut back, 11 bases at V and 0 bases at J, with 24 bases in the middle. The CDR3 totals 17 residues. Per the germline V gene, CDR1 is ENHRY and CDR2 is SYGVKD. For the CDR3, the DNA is TGTGCCGCTGGTATGGGATCTAGCGCCACTAGCACAGATACGCAGTATTTT. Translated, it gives CAAGMGSSATSTDTQYF.

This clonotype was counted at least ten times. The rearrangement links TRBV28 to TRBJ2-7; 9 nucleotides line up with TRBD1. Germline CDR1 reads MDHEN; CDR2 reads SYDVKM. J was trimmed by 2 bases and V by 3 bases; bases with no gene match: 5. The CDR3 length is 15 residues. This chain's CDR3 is CASSFPQGATYEQYF. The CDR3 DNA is TGTGCCAGCAGTTTCCCACAGGGGGCTACCTACGAGCAGTACTTC.

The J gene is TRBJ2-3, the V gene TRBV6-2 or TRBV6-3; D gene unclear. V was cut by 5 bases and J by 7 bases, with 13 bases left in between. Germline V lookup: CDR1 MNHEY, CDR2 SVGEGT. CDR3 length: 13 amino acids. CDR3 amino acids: CASSPKAENTQYF. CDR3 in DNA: TGTGCCAGCAGTCCGAAAGCTGAGAATACGCAGTATTTT.

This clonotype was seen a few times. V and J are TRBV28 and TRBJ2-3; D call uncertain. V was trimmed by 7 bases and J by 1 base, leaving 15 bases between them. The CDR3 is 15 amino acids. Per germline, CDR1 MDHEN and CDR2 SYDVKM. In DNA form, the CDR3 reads TGTGCCAGCACCCCCTCCGGAAGGGGCACAGATACGCAGTATTTT. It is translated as CASTPSGRGTDTQYF.

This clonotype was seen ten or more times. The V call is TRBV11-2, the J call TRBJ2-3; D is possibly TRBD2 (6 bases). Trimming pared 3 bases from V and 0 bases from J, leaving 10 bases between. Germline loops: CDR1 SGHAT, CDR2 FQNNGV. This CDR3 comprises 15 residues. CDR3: CASSFRGRSTDTQYF. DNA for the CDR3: TGTGCCAGCAGCTTTCGGGGGAGGAGCACAGATACGCAGTATTTT.

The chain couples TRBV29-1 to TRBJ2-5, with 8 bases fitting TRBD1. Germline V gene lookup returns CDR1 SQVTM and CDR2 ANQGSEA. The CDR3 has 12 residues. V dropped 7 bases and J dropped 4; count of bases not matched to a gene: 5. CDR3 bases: TGCAGCGCTCGGACAGGGCCAGAGACCCAGTACTTC. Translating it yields CSARTGPETQYF.

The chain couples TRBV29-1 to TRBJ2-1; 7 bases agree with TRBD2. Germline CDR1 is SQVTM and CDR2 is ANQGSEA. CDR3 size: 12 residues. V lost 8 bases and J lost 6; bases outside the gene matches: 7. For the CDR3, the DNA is TGCAGCTGGGCGGGAGCCACCAATGAGCAGTTCTTC. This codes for CSWAGATNEQFF.

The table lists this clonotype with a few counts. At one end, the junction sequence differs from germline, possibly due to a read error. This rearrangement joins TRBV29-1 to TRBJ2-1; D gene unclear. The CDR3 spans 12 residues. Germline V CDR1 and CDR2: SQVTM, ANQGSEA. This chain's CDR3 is CSVERLYSEQFF. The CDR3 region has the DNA TGCAGCGTTGAAAGGCTGTACAGTGAGCAGTTCTTC.